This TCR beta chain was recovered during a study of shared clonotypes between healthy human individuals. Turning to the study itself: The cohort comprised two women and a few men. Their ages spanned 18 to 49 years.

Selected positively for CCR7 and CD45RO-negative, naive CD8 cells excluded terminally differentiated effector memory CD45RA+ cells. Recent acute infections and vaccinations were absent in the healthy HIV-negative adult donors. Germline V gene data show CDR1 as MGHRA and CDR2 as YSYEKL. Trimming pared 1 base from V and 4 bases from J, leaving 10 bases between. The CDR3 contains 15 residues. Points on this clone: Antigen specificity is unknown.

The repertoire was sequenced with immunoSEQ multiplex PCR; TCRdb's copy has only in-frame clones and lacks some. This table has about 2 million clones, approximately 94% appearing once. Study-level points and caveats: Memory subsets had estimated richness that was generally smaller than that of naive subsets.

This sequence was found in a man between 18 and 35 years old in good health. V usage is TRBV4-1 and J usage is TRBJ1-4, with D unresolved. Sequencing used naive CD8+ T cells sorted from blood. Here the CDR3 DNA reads TGCGCCAGCAGCCAAGTTAACAGCGTTAATGAAAAACTGTTTTTT. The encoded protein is CASSQVNSVNEKLFF.